This TCR beta chain was identified in a study of blood T cell repertoires in COVID-19. Study background: COVID-19 samples collected from the United States, Italy and Spain covered acute and convalescent phases. Sources were T cells, B-cell-depleted T cells, or PBMCs; the material itself was cDNA or gDNA.

In the study's own analysis: Reference gene primer amplification gave estimated nucleated cell counts. Profiling relied on immunoSEQ multiplex PCR, and the TCRdb table lists in-frame clones only, not all of them. The V and J calls and clone size are taken from that table; D and trimming were inferred from the DNA. In the table there are 56,000 or so clones, less than 90% of which are singletons. The CDR3 has 15 amino acids. The J segment lost 6 bases and the V segment lost 5 bases, leaving 6 bases of the junction unmatched. From germline, CDR1 is SSHAT and CDR2 FNYEAQ (reference sequence). Material: peripheral blood. This chain joins TRBV7-7 and TRBJ2-1; TRBD2 matches 11 bases. This TCR was recovered from a human donor in a cohort sampled during active COVID-19. CDR3 coding DNA: TGTGCCAGCAGCCGCCTAGCGGGAGGTGGCAATGAGCAGTTCTTC. Protein: CASSRLAGGGNEQFF.